This T cell receptor (beta chain) came from a study of control samples from healthy donors and cancer patients. Assay: immunoSEQ multiplex PCR; the TCRdb copy retains only in-frame clones and omits some. The table lists around 50,000 clones, 95% to 96% of them singletons. The CDR3 runs to 14 residues. The V end was cut by 6 bases, the J end by 4 bases, with 13 bases between. Germline V lookup: CDR1 LGHNA, CDR2 YNFKEQ. This clone appeared a single time. V is TRBV4-2 and J is TRBJ1-5, with D perhaps TRBD1 (5 bases). This TCR was recovered from a woman aged 30 to 39 in good health. Sequencing was performed on blood. The CDR3 sequence: CASSPQAPNQPQHF. CDR3 DNA sequence: TGTGCCAGCAGTCCACAGGCCCCGAATCAGCCCCAGCATTTT.